A selection of T cell receptor beta chains follows, all from one sample in a study of OX40 agonist ivuxolimab in advanced cancers. Sequencing was performed with immunoSEQ multiplex PCR; in TCRdb, only in-frame clones are kept and a portion is missing. The sample records 65,000 to 80,000 clones, approximately 91% being singletons. This sample comprised CD4+ or CD8+ T cells sorted from blood, obtained in a trial of the OX40 agonist ivuxolimab. These receptors all stem from an adult with an advanced solid tumor such as melanoma, head and neck, liver or kidney cancer. CDR3s include the opening cysteine and the closing phenylalanine or tryptophan. A D gene is named only where the DNA matches it firmly.

J: TRBJ2-3
D: TRBD1
V: TRBV10-3
CDR3: CAISESIRTGRTDTQYF
DNA: TGTGCCATCAGTGAGTCGATTCGGACAGGGAGGACAGATACGCAGTATTTT

J: TRBJ2-2
D: -
V: TRBV11-2
CDR3: CASSTPQDHGATGELFF
DNA: TGTGCCAGCAGCACGCCCCAGGACCACGGGGCCACCGGGGAGCTGTTTTTT

J: TRBJ2-7
D: TRBD1
V: TRBV27
CDR3: CASRTGGSYEQYF
DNA: TGTGCCAGCAGGACAGGGGGCTCCTACGAGCAGTACTTC

J: TRBJ2-1
D: -
V: TRBV4-1
CDR3: CASSQGFGYEQFF
DNA: TGCGCCAGCAGCCAAGGTTTCGGTTATGAGCAGTTCTTC

J: TRBJ1-5
D: -
V: TRBV2
CDR3: CASRLGFSNQPQHF
DNA: TGTGCCAGCAGGTTGGGTTTTAGCAATCAGCCCCAGCATTTT

J: TRBJ2-7
D: TRBD2
V: TRBV5-4
CDR3: CASSLGLAGGIVSYEQYF
DNA: TGTGCCAGCAGCCTGGGACTAGCGGGGGGCATTGTTTCCTACGAGCAGTACTTC

J: TRBJ2-2
D: TRBD2
V: TRBV7-8
CDR3: CASSESLSGSHTGELFF
DNA: TGTGCCAGCAGCGAATCACTTAGCGGGAGTCACACCGGGGAGCTGTTTTTT

J: TRBJ2-7
D: TRBD2
V: TRBV5-1
CDR3: CASSLATSPYTYEQYF
DNA: TGCGCCAGCAGTCTGGCGACTAGCCCGTACACCTACGAGCAGTACTTC

J: TRBJ2-1
D: -
V: TRBV18
CDR3: CASSSREVGEQFF
DNA: TGTGCCAGCTCATCCCGGGAAGTTGGTGAGCAGTTCTTC

J: TRBJ2-3
D: TRBD2
V: TRBV7-9
CDR3: CASSLAIAGGPHADTQYF
DNA: TGTGCCAGCAGCTTGGCTATAGCGGGAGGGCCTCATGCAGATACGCAGTATTTT

J: TRBJ1-6
D: TRBD1
V: TRBV6-6
CDR3: CASGTGTYNSPLHF
DNA: TGTGCCAGTGGGACAGGGACCTATAATTCACCCCTCCACTTT

J: TRBJ2-7
D: TRBD1
V: TRBV6-6
CDR3: CASRAPGQGAGEQYF
DNA: TGTGCCAGCAGAGCCCCGGGACAGGGGGCAGGGGAGCAGTACTTC

J: TRBJ1-1
D: -
V: TRBV27
CDR3: CASHSTPGAVTEAFF
DNA: TGTGCCAGCCATAGCACTCCGGGGGCCGTCACTGAAGCTTTCTTT

J: TRBJ2-7
D: -
V: TRBV28
CDR3: CASSPTRYPSYEQYF
DNA: TGTGCCAGCAGCCCTACGAGGTACCCCTCCTACGAGCAGTACTTC

J: TRBJ2-5
D: TRBD1
V: TRBV18
CDR3: CASSPGQGLKETQYF
DNA: TGTGCCAGCTCCCCTGGACAGGGATTGAAGGAGACCCAGTACTTC

J: TRBJ2-7
D: -
V: TRBV4-3
CDR3: CASSQVTGSYEQYF
DNA: TGCGCCAGCAGCCAAGTCACAGGATCCTACGAGCAGTACTTC

J: TRBJ2-7
D: -
V: TRBV15
CDR3: CATSRDSDEQYF
DNA: TGTGCCACCAGCAGAGATTCCGACGAGCAGTACTTC

J: TRBJ2-1
D: TRBD2
V: TRBV15
CDR3: CATSWGREGYNEQFF
DNA: TGTGCCACCAGCTGGGGCAGGGAGGGCTACAATGAGCAGTTCTTC

J: TRBJ1-5
D: -
V: TRBV27
CDR3: CASSMGAARPQHF
DNA: TGTGCCAGCAGTATGGGGGCGGCACGGCCCCAGCATTTT

J: TRBJ1-2
D: TRBD1
V: TRBV28
CDR3: CANQDRGQGYTF
DNA: TGTGCCAACCAGGACAGGGGGCAAGGCTACACCTTC

J: TRBJ2-7
D: -
V: TRBV15
CDR3: CATSEGMQGYYEQYF
DNA: TGTGCCACCAGTGAAGGGATGCAGGGGTACTACGAGCAGTACTTC

J: TRBJ1-2
D: TRBD1
V: TRBV5-6
CDR3: CASSGGTGTYYGYTF
DNA: TGTGCCAGCAGCGGGGGGACAGGGACTTACTATGGCTACACCTTC

J: TRBJ2-3
D: TRBD2
V: TRBV2
CDR3: CASRMSWAGGTDTQYF
DNA: TGTGCCAGCAGAATGTCGTGGGCGGGAGGCACAGATACGCAGTATTTT

J: TRBJ2-1
D: TRBD2
V: TRBV9
CDR3: CASSATGTSGSYEQFF
DNA: TGTGCCAGCAGCGCCACCGGGACTAGCGGGAGCTATGAGCAGTTCTTC

J: TRBJ1-1
D: -
V: TRBV4-1
CDR3: CASSHDGNTEAFF
DNA: TGCGCCAGCAGCCACGACGGGAACACTGAAGCTTTCTTT

J: TRBJ2-3
D: TRBD2
V: TRBV13
CDR3: CATGTSGRRRTDTQYF
DNA: TGTGCCACGGGGACTAGCGGGAGACGGAGGACAGATACGCAGTATTTT

J: TRBJ1-1
D: -
V: TRBV30
CDR3: CAWSVIPGPNTEAFF
DNA: TGTGCCTGGAGTGTGATCCCGGGACCGAACACTGAAGCTTTCTTT

J: TRBJ2-2
D: -
V: TRBV9
CDR3: CASSVIVGGELFF
DNA: TGTGCCAGCAGCGTTATAGTCGGCGGGGAGCTGTTTTTT

J: TRBJ2-2
D: -
V: TRBV5-6
CDR3: CASSLLLGTGELFF
DNA: TGTGCCAGCAGCTTGTTACTGGGGACCGGGGAGCTGTTTTTT

J: TRBJ2-7
D: -
V: TRBV13
CDR3: CASSLRTEQYF
DNA: TGTGCCAGCAGCTTACGAACCGAGCAGTACTTC

J: TRBJ1-2
D: TRBD1
V: TRBV9
CDR3: CASSDGGGAGYGYTF
DNA: TGTGCCAGCAGCGATGGAGGGGGCGCCGGCTATGGCTACACCTTC